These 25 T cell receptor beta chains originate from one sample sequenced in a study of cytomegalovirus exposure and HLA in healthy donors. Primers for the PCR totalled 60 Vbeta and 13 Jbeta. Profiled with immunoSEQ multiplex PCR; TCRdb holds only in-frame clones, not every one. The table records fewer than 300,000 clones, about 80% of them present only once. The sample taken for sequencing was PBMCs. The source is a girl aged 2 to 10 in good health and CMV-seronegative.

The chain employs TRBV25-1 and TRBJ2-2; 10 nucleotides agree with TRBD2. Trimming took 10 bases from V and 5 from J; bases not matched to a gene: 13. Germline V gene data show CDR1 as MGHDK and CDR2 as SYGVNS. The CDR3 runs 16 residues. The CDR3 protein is CATIRASGSWTGELFF. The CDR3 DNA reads TGTGCCACCATACGCGCTAGCGGGAGTTGGACCGGGGAGCTGTTTTTT.

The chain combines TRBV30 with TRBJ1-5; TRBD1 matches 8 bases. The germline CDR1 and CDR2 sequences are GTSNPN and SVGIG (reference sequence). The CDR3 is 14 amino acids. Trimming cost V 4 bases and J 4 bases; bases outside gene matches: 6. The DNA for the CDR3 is TGTGCCTGGAAGCCAGGGGGCGGAAATCAGCCCCAGCATTTT. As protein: CAWKPGGGNQPQHF.

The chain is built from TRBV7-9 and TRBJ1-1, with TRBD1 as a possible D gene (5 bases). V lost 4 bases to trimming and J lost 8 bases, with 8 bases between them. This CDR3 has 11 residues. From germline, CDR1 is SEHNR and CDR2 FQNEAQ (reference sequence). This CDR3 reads CASSSRQEAFF. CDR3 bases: TGTGCCAGCAGCTCACGACAGGAAGCTTTCTTT.

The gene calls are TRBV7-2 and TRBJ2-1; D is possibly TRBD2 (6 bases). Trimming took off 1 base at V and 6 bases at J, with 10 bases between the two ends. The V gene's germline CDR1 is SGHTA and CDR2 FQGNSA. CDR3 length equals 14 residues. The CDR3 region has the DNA TGTACCAGCAGCTTAGGGGGGACTCGCAATGAGCAGTTCTTC. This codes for CTSSLGGTRNEQFF.

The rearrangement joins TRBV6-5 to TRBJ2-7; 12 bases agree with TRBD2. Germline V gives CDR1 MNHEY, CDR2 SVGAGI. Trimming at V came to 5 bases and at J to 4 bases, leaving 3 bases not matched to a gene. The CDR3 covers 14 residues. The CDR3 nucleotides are TGTGCCAGCAGTCCCGGGACTAGCGGGTACGAGCAGTACTTC. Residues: CASSPGTSGYEQYF.

CDR3 sequence (DNA): TGTGCCAGCACCGAATGGCAATACACCGGGGAGCTGTTTTTT. Amino acids: CASTEWQYTGELFF. The chain recombines TRBV7-2 with TRBJ2-2; D call uncertain. Germline V gene sequence: CDR1 SGHTA, CDR2 FQGNSA. Trimming took off 7 bases at V and 3 bases at J, with 12 bases between the two ends. This CDR3 comprises 14 residues.

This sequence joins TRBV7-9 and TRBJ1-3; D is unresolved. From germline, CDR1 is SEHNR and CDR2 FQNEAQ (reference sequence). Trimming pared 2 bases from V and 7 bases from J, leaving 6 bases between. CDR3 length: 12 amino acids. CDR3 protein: CASSLTANTIYF. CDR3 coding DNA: TGTGCCAGCAGCTTAACAGCCAACACCATATATTTT.

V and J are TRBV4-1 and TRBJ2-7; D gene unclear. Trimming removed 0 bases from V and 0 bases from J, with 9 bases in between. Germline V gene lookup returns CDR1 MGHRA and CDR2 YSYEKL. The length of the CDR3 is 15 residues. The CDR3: CASSQDHRSSYEQYF. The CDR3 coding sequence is TGCGCCAGCAGCCAAGATCATCGGAGCTCCTACGAGCAGTACTTC.

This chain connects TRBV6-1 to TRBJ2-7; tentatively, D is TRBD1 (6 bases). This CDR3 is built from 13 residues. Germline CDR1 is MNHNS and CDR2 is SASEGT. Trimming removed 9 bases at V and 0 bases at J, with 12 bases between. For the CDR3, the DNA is TGTGCCAGATTAACAGGGACCTCCTACGAGCAGTACTTC. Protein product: CARLTGTSYEQYF.

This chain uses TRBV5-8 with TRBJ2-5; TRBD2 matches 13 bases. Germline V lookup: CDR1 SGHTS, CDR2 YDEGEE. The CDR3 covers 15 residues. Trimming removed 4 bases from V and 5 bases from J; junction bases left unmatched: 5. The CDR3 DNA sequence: TGTGCCAGCAGCCGACTAGCGGGAGGAGCTGAGACCCAGTACTTC. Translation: CASSRLAGGAETQYF. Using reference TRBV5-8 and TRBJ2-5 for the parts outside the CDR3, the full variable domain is EAGVTQSPTHLIKTRGQQATLRCSPISGHTSVYWYQQALGLGLQFLLWYDEGEERNRGNFPPRFSGRQFPNYSSELNVNALELEDSALYLCASSRLAGGAETQYFGPGTRLLVL.

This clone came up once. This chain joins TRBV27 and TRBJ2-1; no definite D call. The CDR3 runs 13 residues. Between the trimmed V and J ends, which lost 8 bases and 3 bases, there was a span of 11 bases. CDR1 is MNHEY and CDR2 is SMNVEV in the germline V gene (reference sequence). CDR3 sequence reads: CASSSNSYNEQFF. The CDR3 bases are TGTGCCAGCTCCTCGAACAGCTACAATGAGCAGTTCTTC.

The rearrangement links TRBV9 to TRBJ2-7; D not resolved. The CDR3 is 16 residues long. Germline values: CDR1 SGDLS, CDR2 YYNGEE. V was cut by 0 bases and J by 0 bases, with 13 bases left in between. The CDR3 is CASSVAIQASSYEQYF. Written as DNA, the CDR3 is TGTGCCAGCAGCGTAGCCATCCAGGCGAGCTCCTACGAGCAGTACTTC. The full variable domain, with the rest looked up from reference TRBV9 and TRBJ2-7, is DSGVTQTPKHLITATGQRVTLRCSPRSGDLSVYWYQQSLDQGLQFLIQYYNGEERAKGNILERFSAQQFPDLHSELNLSSLELGDSALYFCASSVAIQASSYEQYFGPGTRLTVT.

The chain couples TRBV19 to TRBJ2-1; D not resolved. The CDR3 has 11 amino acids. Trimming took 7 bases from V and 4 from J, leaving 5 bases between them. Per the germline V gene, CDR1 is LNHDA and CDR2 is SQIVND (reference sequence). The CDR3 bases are TGTGCCAGTAAAGCGTACAATGAGCAGTTCTTC. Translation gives CASKAYNEQFF.

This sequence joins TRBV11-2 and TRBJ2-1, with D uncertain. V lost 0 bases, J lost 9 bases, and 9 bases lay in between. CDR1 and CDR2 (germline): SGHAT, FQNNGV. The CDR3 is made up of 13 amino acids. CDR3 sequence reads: CASSLDRLPEQFF. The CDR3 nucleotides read TGTGCCAGCAGCTTAGACAGACTTCCTGAGCAGTTCTTC.

The CDR3 region is CASSPQGAPVSQHF. The CDR3, as DNA: TGTGCCAGCAGCCCACAGGGGGCCCCGGTGTCCCAGCATTTT. The genes are TRBV27 and TRBJ1-5, with 9 bases identical to TRBD1. Germline V lookup: CDR1 MNHEY, CDR2 SMNVEV (reference sequence). This CDR3 is 14 amino acids long. V trimming: 6 bases; J trimming: 11 bases; junction bases outside the gene matches: 11.

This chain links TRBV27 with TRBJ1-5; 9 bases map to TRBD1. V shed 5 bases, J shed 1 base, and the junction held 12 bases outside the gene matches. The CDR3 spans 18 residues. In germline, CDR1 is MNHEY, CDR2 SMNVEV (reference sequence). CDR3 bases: TGTGCCAGCAGTGCACAGGGGGGTGGGACAGGGAGCAATCAGCCCCAGCATTTT. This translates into CASSAQGGGTGSNQPQHF.

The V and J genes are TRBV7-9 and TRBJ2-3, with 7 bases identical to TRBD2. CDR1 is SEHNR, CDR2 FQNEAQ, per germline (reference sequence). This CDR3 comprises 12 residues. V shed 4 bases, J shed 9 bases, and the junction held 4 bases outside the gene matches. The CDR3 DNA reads TGTGCCAGCAGCTCCGGACTAGTCACGCAGTATTTT. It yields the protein CASSSGLVTQYF.

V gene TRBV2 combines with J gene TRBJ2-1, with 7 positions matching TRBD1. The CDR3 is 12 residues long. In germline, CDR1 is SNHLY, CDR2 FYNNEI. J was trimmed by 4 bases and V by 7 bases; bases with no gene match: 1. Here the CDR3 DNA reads TGTGCCAGCATGGGACAGTACAATGAGCAGTTCTTC. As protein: CASMGQYNEQFF. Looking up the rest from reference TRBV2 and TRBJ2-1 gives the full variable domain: EPEVTQTPSHQVTQMGQEVILRCVPISNHLYFYWYRQILGQKVEFLVSFYNNEISEKSEIFDDQFSVERPDGSNFTLKIRSTKLEDSAMYFCASMGQYNEQFFGPGTRLTVL.

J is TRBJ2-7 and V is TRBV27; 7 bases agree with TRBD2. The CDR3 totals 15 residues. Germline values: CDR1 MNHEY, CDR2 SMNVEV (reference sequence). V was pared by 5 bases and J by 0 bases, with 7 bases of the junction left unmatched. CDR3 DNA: TGTGCCAGCAGTCCTACTAGCGCAAGCTCCTACGAGCAGTACTTC. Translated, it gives CASSPTSASSYEQYF.

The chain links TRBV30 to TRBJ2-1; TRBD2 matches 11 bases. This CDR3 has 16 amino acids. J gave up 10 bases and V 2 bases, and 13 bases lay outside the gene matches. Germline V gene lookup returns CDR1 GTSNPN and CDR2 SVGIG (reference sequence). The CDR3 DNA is TGTGCCTGGAGTCGTAGCGGGGGGGGCACCCTTAACGAGCAGTTCTTC. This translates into CAWSRSGGGTLNEQFF.

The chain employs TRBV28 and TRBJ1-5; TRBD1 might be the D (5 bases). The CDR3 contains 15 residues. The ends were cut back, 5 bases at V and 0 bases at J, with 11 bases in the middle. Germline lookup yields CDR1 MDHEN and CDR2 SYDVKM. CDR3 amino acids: CASSGIRVSNQPQHF. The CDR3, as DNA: TGTGCCAGCAGTGGAATCAGGGTTAGCAATCAGCCCCAGCATTTT.

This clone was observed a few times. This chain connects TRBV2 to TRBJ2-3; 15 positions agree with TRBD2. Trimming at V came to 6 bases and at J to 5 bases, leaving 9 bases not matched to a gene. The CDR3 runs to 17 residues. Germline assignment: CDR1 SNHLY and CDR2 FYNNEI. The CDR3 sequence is CASSARLGLAGGDTQYF. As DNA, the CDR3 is TGTGCCAGCAGCGCCCGCCTGGGACTAGCGGGGGGAGATACGCAGTATTTT. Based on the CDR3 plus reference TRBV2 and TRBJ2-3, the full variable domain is EPEVTQTPSHQVTQMGQEVILRCVPISNHLYFYWYRQILGQKVEFLVSFYNNEISEKSEIFDDQFSVERPDGSNFTLKIRSTKLEDSAMYFCASSARLGLAGGDTQYFGPGTRLTVL.

The CDR3 sequence is CASSQGTRRQGGQETQYF. The CDR3 nucleotides read TGTGCCAGCAGCCAAGGAACCAGGAGACAGGGGGGTCAAGAGACCCAGTACTTC. The chain links TRBV4-2 to TRBJ2-5; 9 nucleotides match TRBD1. The CDR3 consists of 18 residues. Unmatched junction bases numbered 11, after V lost 1 base and J lost 2 bases. Germline values: CDR1 LGHNA, CDR2 YNFKEQ.

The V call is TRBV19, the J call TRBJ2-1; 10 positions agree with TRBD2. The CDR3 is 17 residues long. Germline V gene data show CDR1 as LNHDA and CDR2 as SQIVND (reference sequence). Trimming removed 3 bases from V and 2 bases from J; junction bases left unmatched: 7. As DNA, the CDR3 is TGTGCCAGTAGTATGAGAACGGGACTAGCGACCTACAATGAGCAGTTCTTC. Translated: CASSMRTGLATYNEQFF.

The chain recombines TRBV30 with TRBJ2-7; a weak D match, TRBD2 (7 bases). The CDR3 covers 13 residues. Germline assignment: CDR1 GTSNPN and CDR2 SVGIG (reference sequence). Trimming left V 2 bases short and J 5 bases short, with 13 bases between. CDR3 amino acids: CAWSYGGRDEQYF. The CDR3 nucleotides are TGTGCCTGGAGTTACGGGGGGCGCGACGAGCAGTACTTC.